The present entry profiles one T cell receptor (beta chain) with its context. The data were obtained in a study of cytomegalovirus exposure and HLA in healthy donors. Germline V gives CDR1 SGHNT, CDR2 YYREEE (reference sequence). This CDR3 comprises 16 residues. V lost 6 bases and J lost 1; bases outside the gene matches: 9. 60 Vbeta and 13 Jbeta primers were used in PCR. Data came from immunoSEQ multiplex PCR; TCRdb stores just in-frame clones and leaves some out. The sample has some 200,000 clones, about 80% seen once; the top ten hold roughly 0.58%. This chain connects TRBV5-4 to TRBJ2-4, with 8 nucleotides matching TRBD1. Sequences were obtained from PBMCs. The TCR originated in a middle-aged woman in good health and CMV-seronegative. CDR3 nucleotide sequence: TGTGCCAGCAAAATATCAGGGGGCGCGGCCAAAAACATTCAGTACTTC. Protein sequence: CASKISGGAAKNIQYF.